This T cell receptor (beta chain) was observed in a study of T cells in women clearing cervical HPV infection. Clones were sequenced by immunoSEQ multiplex PCR, and TCRdb holds only the in-frame ones, with some missing. This sample's clone table lists about 25,000 clones. This sequence originates from a woman between 18 and 75 years old with a cervical HPV16 infection that either progressed to CIN3+ or cleared (not recorded which). The specimen sequenced was blood buffy coat.

CDR3 bases read: TGTGCCAGTCGAAGACTAGCGAGAAACACAGATACG. It is translated as CASRRLARNTDT. In full, the CDR3 reads CASRRLARNTDTQYF. The rearrangement links TRBV2 to TRBJ2-3; TRBD2 matches at 8 bases. The read ends 3 residues shy of where the CDR3 ends; the end is completed using the germline J gene. V gave up 9 bases and J gave up 2 bases; unmatched junction bases: 10. CDR3 length: 15 amino acids. Looked up from germline, CDR1 is SNHLY and CDR2 is FYNNEI. Full variable domain (remainder filled in from reference TRBV2 and TRBJ2-3): EPEVTQTPSHQVTQMGQEVILRCVPISNHLYFYWYRQILGQKVEFLVSFYNNEISEKSEIFDDQFSVERPDGSNFTLKIRSTKLEDSAMYFCASRRLARNTDTQYFGPGTRLTVL.